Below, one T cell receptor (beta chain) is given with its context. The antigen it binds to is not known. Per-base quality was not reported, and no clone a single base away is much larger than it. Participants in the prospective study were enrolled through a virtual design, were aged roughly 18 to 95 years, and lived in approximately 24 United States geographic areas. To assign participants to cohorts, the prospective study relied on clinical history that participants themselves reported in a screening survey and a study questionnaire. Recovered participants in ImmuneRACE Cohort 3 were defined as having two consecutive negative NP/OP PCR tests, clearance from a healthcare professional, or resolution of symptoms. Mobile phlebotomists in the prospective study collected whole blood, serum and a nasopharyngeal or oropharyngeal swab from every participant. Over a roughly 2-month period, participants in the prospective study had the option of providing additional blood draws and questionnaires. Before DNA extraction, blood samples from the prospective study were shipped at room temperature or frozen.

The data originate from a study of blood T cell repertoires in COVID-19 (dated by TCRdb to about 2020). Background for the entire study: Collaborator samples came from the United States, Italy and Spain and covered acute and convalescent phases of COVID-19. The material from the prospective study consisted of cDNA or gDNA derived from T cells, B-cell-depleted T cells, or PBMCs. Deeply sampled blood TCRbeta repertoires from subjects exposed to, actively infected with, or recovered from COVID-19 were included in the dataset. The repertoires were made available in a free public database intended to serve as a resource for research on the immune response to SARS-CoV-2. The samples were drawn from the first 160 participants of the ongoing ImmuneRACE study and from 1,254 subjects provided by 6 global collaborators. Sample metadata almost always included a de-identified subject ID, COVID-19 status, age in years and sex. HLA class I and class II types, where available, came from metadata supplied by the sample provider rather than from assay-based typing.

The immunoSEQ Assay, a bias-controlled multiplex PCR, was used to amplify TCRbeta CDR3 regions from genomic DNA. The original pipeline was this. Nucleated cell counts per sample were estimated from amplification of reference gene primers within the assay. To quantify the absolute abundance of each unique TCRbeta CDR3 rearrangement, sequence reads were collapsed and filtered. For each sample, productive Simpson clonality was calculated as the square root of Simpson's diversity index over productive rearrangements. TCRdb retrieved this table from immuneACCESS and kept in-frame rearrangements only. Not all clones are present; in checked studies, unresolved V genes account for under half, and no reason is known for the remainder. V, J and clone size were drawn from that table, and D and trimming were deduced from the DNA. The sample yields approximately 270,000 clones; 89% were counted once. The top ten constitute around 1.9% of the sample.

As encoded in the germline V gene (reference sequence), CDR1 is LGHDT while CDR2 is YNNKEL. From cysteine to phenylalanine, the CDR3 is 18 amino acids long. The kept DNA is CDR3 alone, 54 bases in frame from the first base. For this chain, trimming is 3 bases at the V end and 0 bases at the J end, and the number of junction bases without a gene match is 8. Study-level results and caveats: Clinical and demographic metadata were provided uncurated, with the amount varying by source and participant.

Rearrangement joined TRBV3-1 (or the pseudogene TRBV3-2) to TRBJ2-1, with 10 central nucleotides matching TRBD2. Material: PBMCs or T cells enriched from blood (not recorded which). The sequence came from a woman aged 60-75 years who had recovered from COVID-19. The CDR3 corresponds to CASSQDRLAGSSYNEQFF. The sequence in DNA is TGTGCCAGCAGCCAGGACCGACTAGCGGGTTCCTCCTACAATGAGCAGTTCTTC.